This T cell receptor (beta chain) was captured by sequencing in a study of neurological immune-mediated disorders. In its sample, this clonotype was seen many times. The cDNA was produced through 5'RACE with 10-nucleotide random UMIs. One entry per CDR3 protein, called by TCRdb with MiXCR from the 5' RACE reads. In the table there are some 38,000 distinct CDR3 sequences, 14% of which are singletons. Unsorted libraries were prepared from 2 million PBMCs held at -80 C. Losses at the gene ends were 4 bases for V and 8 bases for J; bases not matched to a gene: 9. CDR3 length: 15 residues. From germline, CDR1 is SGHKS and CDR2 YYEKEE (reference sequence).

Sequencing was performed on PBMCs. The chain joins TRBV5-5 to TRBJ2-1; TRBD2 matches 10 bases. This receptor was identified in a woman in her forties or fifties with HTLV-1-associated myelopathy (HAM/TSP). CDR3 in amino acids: CASSPSGGSGDEQFF. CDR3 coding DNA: TGTGCCAGCAGCCCTAGCGGGGGCTCGGGGGATGAGCAGTTCTTC.